This TCR beta chain was profiled in a study of T-cell reconstitution after alpha-beta-depleted transplantation in children. Whole-study findings and limits: Newly made T cells mostly supplied T-cell counts and diversity one year after transplant. Several patients had high TCRbeta diversity at day 60; it came from surviving recipient T cells and thymic progenitors. Reportedly, only several hundred clones from non-depleted graft cells drove alpha-beta T-cell counts at about two months.

Preparation of the TCRbeta library was carried out with unique molecular identifiers. A single record per CDR3 protein comes from TCRdb applying MiXCR to the PCR reads. The top ten hold 0.79% of the sample, which has under 850,000 distinct CDR3 sequences, around 14% seen once. In the case of this clonotype: What it binds is not known. One end of the junction fails to match germline, which may point to a read error.

The sample consisted of PBMCs, taken before TCRalphabeta/CD19-depleted stem cell transplant. This sequence was found in a girl aged 2 to 9 with congenital amegakaryocytic thrombocytopenia, due to receive a stem cell transplant.

CDR3 region: CCAKAPGLAGGPSYNEQFF. The CDR3 DNA is TGCTGTGCTAAGGCTCCGGGCCTAGCGGGAGGGCCCAGCTACAATGAGCAGTTCTTC. The chain combines TRBV20-1 with TRBJ2-1, with 12 bases lining up with TRBD2. Per the germline V gene, CDR1 is DFQATT and CDR2 is SNEGSKA (reference sequence). CDR3 length: 19 residues.